The 21 T cell receptor beta chains below come from one sample, sequenced in a study of control samples from healthy donors and cancer patients. Assay: immunoSEQ multiplex PCR; the TCRdb copy retains only in-frame clones and omits some. The sample holds about 96,000 clones, 93% seen once. Sequencing used blood. Receptors originate from a man between 18 and 35 years old in good health.

The chain employs TRBV6-5 and TRBJ1-2; 8 bases line up with TRBD1. The germline V gene encodes CDR1 MNHEY and CDR2 SVGAGI. Losses at the gene ends were 5 bases for V and 4 bases for J; bases not matched to a gene: 9. CDR3 size: 15 residues. The CDR3 spells CASSRGQGLSYGYTF. The CDR3 DNA follows: TGTGCCAGCAGTCGAGGACAGGGCTTGAGCTATGGCTACACCTTC.

CDR3 amino acids: CAWSGILGGGEKLFF. The CDR3 coding sequence is TGTGCCTGGAGTGGGATTCTAGGGGGAGGTGAAAAACTGTTTTTT. V and J are TRBV30 and TRBJ1-4, with D possibly TRBD1 on 6 matching bases. Trimming took off 1 base at V and 7 bases at J, with 16 bases between the two ends. The germline V gene has CDR1 GTSNPN and CDR2 SVGIG (reference sequence). The CDR3 consists of 15 residues.

This rearrangement joins TRBV3-1 (or the pseudogene TRBV3-2) to TRBJ1-2, with D perhaps matching TRBD1 (6 bases). V was shortened by 0 bases and J by 13 bases, with 18 bases between the two germline ends. In germline, CDR1 is LGHDT, CDR2 YNNKEL (reference sequence). This CDR3 contains 14 residues. The CDR3: CASSQDPGHKIFTF. CDR3 DNA: TGTGCCAGCAGCCAAGACCCGGGACATAAAATTTTCACCTTC.

This clone was recorded a few times. The chain joins TRBV6-5 to TRBJ1-2; D might be TRBD1 (6 bases). V was trimmed by 2 bases and J by 4 bases, leaving 11 bases between them. The CDR3 is made up of 14 amino acids. Germline V CDR1 and CDR2: MNHEY, SVGAGI. The CDR3 region has the DNA TGTGCCAGCAGTTACAGTGCGGGGGCCTATGGCTACACCTTC. Translating gives CASSYSAGAYGYTF.

The chain couples TRBV11-2 to TRBJ1-1; D remains ambiguous. The CDR3 covers 12 residues. Looked up from germline, CDR1 is SGHAT and CDR2 is FQNNGV. V gave up 4 bases and J gave up 1 base, with 4 bases separating them. CDR3 residues: CASSYKNTEAFF. The CDR3 bases are TGTGCCAGCAGCTATAAGAACACTGAAGCTTTCTTT.

This CDR3 reads CSVEVGNIQYF. DNA of the CDR3: TGCAGCGTTGAGGTCGGAAACATTCAGTACTTC. The gene calls are TRBV29-1 and TRBJ2-4; D uncertain. V shed 3 bases and J shed 6 bases, with 6 bases lying between them. This CDR3 region has 11 residues. CDR1 and CDR2 (germline): SQVTM, ANQGSEA.

This clone was found many times. The chain combines TRBV7-9 with TRBJ2-7; TRBD2 is a possible D gene (6 bases). The CDR3 totals 14 residues. With 5 bases removed from V and 12 bases from J, the gap between germline ends came to 23 bases. Germline V gene data show CDR1 as SEHNR and CDR2 as FQNEAQ (reference sequence). The CDR3 DNA sequence: TGTGCCAGCAGCCCCGAGCCCGGGACTCCCGGAAGGTACTTC. As protein: CASSPEPGTPGRYF.

The gene calls are TRBV9 and TRBJ2-1; no reliable D call. Trimming cost V 0 bases and J 4 bases, with 32 bases left between them. CDR1 and CDR2 from the germline V gene are SGDLS and YYNGEE. The CDR3 is 22 residues long. CDR3 region: CASSVAVVMSSKPPPPYNEQFF. The DNA of the CDR3 is TGTGCCAGCAGCGTAGCGGTGGTAATGAGCTCAAAGCCCCCACCCCCTTACAATGAGCAGTTCTTC.

The chain is built from TRBV29-1 and TRBJ2-1; D call uncertain. Germline assignment: CDR1 SQVTM and CDR2 ANQGSEA. The V gene lost 3 bases and the J gene lost 0 bases, with 9 bases spanning the gap. The CDR3 runs 14 residues. The CDR3 sequence is CSVEADHSYNEQFF. The CDR3 nucleotides read TGCAGCGTTGAGGCGGATCACTCCTACAATGAGCAGTTCTTC.

The chain has TRBV5-1 and TRBJ1-2, with no clear D. The CDR3 has 16 residues. Germline CDR1 and CDR2: SGHRS and YFSETQ. Trimming took off 5 bases at V and 8 bases at J, with 25 bases between the two ends. CDR3 region: CASSSTSPEFSGGYTF. The CDR3 DNA sequence: TGCGCCAGCAGTTCTACCTCCCCGGAATTTAGTGGCGGCTACACCTTC.

The chain uses TRBV7-9 and TRBJ1-4; 8 positions agree with TRBD1. This CDR3 comprises 15 residues. Trimming took 4 bases from V and 8 from J; bases not matched to a gene: 9. Germline CDR1 reads SEHNR; CDR2 reads FQNEAQ (reference sequence). CDR3 amino acids: CASSYRQGKNEKLFF. The DNA for the CDR3 is TGTGCCAGCAGCTATAGACAGGGGAAAAACGAAAAACTGTTTTTT.

The chain employs TRBV19 and TRBJ1-2; 10 nucleotides align to TRBD1. V shed 2 bases, J shed 7 bases, and the junction held 4 bases outside the gene matches. Germline loops: CDR1 LNHDA, CDR2 SQIVND (reference sequence). The CDR3 length is 14 residues. The CDR3 spells CASSIRQGATGYTF. The CDR3 nucleotides read TGTGCCAGTAGTATAAGACAGGGGGCTACTGGCTACACCTTC. Full variable domain (outside the CDR3, taken from reference TRBV19 and TRBJ1-2): DGGITQSPKYLFRKEGQNVTLSCEQNLNHDAMYWYRQDPGQGLRLIYYSQIVNDFQKGDIAEGYSVSREKKESFPLTVTSAQKNPTAFYLCASSIRQGATGYTFGSGTRLTVV.

The V and J genes are TRBV5-1 and TRBJ1-3; TRBD1 might be the D (5 bases). Germline V gene sequence: CDR1 SGHRS, CDR2 YFSETQ. CDR3 length: 16 amino acids. V shed 1 base and J shed 2 bases, with 13 bases lying between them. This CDR3 is CASSLSGSGAGNTIYF. CDR3 nucleotides: TGCGCCAGCAGCTTGTCAGGGTCAGGCGCTGGAAACACCATATATTTT.

About this clone: The junction differs from germline at one of its ends, possibly a read error. The chain employs TRBV27 and TRBJ2-7, with 7 bases lining up with TRBD2. There are 15 residues in the CDR3. Germline CDR1 and CDR2: MNHEY and SMNVEV (reference sequence). CDR3 residues: CASSLSGEGSHEQYF. The CDR3 region has the DNA TGTGCCAGCAGTTTATCGGGGGAGGGCTCCCACGAGCAGTACTTC.

The chain is built from TRBV3-1 (or the pseudogene TRBV3-2) and TRBJ2-1; perhaps TRBD2 as D (5 bases). V was shortened by 1 base and J by 3 bases, with 10 bases between the two germline ends. The length of the CDR3 is 15 residues. Germline CDR1 LGHDT, CDR2 YNNKEL (reference sequence). CDR3 region: CASSQAASSYNEQFF. CDR3 in DNA: TGTGCCAGCAGCCAAGCTGCTAGCAGCTACAATGAGCAGTTCTTC.

This clone was observed at least ten times. Other nucleotide sequences from this sample produce the same CDR3. This chain links TRBV5-1 with TRBJ1-6; D remains unclear. Trimming took 0 bases from V and 7 from J, leaving 5 bases between them. CDR3 length equals 13 residues. The germline CDR1 and CDR2 sequences are SGHRS and YFSETQ. The CDR3, as DNA: TGCGCCAGCAGCTTGGCTATGAATTCACCCCTCCACTTT. Its translation is CASSLAMNSPLHF.

This chain links TRBV2 with TRBJ2-7; D is possibly TRBD1 (6 bases). This CDR3 has 15 amino acids. Trimming left V 5 bases short and J 3 bases short, with 17 bases between. CDR1 is SNHLY, CDR2 FYNNEI, per germline. DNA of the CDR3: TGTGCCAGCAGTCATGGGGGACATATCGGCTACGAGCAGTACTTC. This gives the protein CASSHGGHIGYEQYF.

The chain links TRBV3-1 (or the pseudogene TRBV3-2) to TRBJ1-4; D is ambiguous. V was pared by 2 bases and J by 0 bases, with 10 bases between. This CDR3 contains 16 residues. Germline assignment: CDR1 LGHDT and CDR2 YNNKEL (reference sequence). The CDR3 spells CASSQNSITTNEKLFF. CDR3 bases: TGTGCCAGCAGCCAAAATTCTATAACAACTAATGAAAAACTGTTTTTT.

CDR3 nucleotide sequence: TGTGCCAGTAGTGACGGCACCGGGGAGCTGTTTTTT. This codes for CASSDGTGELFF. The chain joins TRBV19 to TRBJ2-2; the D is unclear. The CDR3 is made up of 12 amino acids. CDR1 LNHDA and CDR2 SQIVND come from the germline V gene (reference sequence). Trimming left V 5 bases short and J 4 bases short, with 5 bases between.

The V and J genes are TRBV12-2 and TRBJ1-3; the D call TRBD1 from the table was never checked on the DNA. TRBV12-2 is shown as a pseudogene. The CDR3 runs 19 residues. This CDR3 reads CASRFIKDRADGPGNTIYF. CDR3 nucleotides: TGTGCAAGTCGCTTTATAAAGGACAGGGCGGACGGTCCTGGAAACACCATATATTTT.

This clone has only a few counts. J is TRBJ1-2 and V is TRBV7-2; TRBD1 is a possible D gene (6 bases). The ends were cut back, 1 base at V and 3 bases at J, with 9 bases in the middle. CDR1 and CDR2 (germline): SGHTA, FQGNSA. CDR3 length: 14 residues. The CDR3 nucleotides read TGTGCCAGCAGCTTAGACAGGGCGGACTATGGCTACACCTTC. This encodes CASSLDRADYGYTF. Together with reference TRBV7-2 and TRBJ1-2, the CDR3 gives the full variable domain: GAGVSQSPSNKVTEKGKDVELRCDPISGHTALYWYRQSLGQGLEFLIYFQGNSAPDKSGLPSDRFSAERTGGSVSTLTIQRTQQEDSAVYLCASSLDRADYGYTFGSGTRLTVV.